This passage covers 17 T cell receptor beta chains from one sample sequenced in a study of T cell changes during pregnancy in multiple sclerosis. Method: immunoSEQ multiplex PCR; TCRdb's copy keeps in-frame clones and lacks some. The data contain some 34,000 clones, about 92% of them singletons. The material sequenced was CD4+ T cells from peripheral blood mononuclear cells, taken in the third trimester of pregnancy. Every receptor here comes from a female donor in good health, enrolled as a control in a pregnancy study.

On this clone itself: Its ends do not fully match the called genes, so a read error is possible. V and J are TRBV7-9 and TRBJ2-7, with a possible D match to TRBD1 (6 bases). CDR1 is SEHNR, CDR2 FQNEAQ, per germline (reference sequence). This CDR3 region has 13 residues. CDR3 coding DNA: TGTGCCAGCAGTCTCTTTGGGGACCGGACAGCGAGCTTC. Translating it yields CASSLFGDRTASF. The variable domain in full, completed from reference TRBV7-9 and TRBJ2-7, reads DTGVSQNPRHKITKRGQNVTFRCDPISEHNRLYWYRQTLGQGPEFLTYFQNEAQLEKSRLLSDRFSAERPKGSFSTLEIQRTEQGDSAMYLCASSLFGDRTASFGPGTRLTVT.

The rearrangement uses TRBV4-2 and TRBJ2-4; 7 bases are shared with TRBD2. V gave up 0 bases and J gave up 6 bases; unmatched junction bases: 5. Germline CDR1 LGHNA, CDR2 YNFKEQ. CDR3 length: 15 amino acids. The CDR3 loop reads CASSQDLGRGNIQYF. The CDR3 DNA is TGTGCCAGCAGCCAAGATCTTGGGAGGGGAAACATTCAGTACTTC.

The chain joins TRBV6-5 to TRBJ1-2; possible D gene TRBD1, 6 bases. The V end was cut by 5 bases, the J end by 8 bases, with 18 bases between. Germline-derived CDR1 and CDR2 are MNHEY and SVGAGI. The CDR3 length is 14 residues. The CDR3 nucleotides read TGTGCCAGCAGTATTCACAGGGTAGACGACGGCTACACCTTC. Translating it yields CASSIHRVDDGYTF.

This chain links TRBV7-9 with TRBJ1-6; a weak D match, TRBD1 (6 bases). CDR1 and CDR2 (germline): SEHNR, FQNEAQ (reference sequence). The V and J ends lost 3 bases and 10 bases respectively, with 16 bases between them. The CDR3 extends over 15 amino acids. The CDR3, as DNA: TGTGCCAGCAGCTTCCGGGACACGTCAGGATCACCCCTCCACTTT. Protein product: CASSFRDTSGSPLHF.

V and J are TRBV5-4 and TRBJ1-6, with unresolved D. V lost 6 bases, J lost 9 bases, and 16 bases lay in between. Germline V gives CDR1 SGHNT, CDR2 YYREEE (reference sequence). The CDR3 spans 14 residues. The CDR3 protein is CASKGTQGSSPLHF. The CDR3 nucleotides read TGTGCCAGCAAGGGTACCCAAGGGAGTTCACCCCTCCACTTT.

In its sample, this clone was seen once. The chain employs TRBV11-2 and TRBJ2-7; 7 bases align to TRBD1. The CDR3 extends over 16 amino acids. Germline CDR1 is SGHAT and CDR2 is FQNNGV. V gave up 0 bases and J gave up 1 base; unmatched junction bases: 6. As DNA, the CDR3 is TGTGCCAGCAGCTTAGATACAGGGGCTGGTTCCTACGAGCAGTACTTC. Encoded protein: CASSLDTGAGSYEQYF.

The CDR3 region has the DNA TGTGCCTGGAGTCAGGACAGGGTAAATCAGCCCCAGCATTTT. It codes for CAWSQDRVNQPQHF. The chain links TRBV30 to TRBJ1-5; the match to TRBD1 covers 8 bases. Looked up from germline, CDR1 is GTSNPN and CDR2 is SVGIG (reference sequence). This CDR3 is built from 14 residues. V dropped 2 bases and J dropped 4; count of bases not matched to a gene: 4. The complete variable domain, with remaining parts taken from reference TRBV30 and TRBJ1-5, reads SQTIHQWPATLVQPVGSPLSLECTVEGTSNPNLYWYRQAAGRGLQLLFYSVGIGQISSEVPQNLSASRPQDRQFILSSKKLLLSDSGFYLCAWSQDRVNQPQHFGDGTRLSIL.

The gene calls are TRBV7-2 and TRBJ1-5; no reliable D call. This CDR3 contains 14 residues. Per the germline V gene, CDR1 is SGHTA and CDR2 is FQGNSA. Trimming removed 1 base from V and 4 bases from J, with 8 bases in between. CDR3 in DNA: TGTGCCAGCAGCTTAGTAGGCGGGAATCAGCCCCAGCATTTT. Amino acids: CASSLVGGNQPQHF.

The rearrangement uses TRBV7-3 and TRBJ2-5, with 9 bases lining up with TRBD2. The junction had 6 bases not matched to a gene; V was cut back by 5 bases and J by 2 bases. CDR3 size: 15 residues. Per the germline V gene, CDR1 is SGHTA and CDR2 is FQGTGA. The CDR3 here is CASSPGLALQETQYF. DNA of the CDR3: TGTGCCAGCAGCCCTGGACTAGCGTTACAAGAGACCCAGTACTTC.

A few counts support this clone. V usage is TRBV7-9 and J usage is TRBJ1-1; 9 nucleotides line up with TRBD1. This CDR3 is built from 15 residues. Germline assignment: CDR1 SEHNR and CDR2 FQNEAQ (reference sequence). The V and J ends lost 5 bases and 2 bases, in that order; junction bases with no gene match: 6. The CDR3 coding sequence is TGTGCCAGCAGCAGAGGGACAGGGATAAACACTGAAGCTTTCTTT. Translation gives CASSRGTGINTEAFF.

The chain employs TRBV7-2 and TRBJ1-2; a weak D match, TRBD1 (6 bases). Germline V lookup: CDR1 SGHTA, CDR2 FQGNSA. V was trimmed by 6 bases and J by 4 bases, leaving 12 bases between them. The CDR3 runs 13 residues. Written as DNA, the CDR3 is TGTGCCAGCAGGCCAAGGGGGATCTATGGCTACACCTTC. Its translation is CASRPRGIYGYTF.

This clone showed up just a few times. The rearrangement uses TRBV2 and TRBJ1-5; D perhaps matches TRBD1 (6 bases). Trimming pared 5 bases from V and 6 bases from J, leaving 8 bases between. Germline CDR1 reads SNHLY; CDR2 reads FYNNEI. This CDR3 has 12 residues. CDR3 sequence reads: CASSNRAQPQHF. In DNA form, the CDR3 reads TGTGCCAGCAGTAACAGGGCTCAGCCCCAGCATTTT. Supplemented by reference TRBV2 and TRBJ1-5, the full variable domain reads EPEVTQTPSHQVTQMGQEVILRCVPISNHLYFYWYRQILGQKVEFLVSFYNNEISEKSEIFDDQFSVERPDGSNFTLKIRSTKLEDSAMYFCASSNRAQPQHFGDGTRLSIL.

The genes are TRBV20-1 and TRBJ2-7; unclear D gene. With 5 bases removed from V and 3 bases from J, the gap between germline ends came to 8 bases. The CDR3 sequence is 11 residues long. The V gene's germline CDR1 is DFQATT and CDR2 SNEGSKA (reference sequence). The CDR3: CSAPEHYEQYF. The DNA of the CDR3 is TGCAGTGCTCCCGAGCACTACGAGCAGTACTTC.

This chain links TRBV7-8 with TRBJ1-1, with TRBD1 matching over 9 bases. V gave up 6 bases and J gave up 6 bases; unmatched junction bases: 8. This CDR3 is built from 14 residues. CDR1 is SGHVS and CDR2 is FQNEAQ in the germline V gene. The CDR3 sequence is CASSVGQGWAEAFF. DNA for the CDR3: TGTGCCAGCAGTGTGGGACAGGGTTGGGCTGAAGCTTTCTTT.

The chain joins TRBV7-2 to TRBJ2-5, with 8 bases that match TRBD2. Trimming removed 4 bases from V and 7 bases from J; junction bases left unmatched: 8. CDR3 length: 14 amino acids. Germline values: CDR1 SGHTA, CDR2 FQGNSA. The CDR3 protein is CASSSYGGGMTQYF. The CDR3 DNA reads TGTGCCAGCAGCTCCTACGGCGGGGGGATGACCCAGTACTTC.

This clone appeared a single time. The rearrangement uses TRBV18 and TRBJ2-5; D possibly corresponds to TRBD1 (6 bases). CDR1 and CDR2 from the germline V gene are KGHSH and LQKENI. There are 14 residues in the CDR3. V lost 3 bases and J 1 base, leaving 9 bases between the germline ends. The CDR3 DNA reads TGTGCCAGCTCACCGGGACATCTCCAAGAGACCCAGTACTTC. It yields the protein CASSPGHLQETQYF.

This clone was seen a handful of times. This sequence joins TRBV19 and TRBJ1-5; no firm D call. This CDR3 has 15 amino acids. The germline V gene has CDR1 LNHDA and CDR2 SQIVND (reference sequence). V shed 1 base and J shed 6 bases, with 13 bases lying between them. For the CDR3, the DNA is TGTGCCAGTAGTATAGGCAGGCTCCGGGGTCAGCCCCAGCATTTT. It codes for CASSIGRLRGQPQHF.